This entry is about one TCR beta chain. Its matching antigen is unknown. This entry is derived from a study of T cell responses to AZD1222 COVID-19 vaccine. Findings of the study overall: Baseline serostatus was positive in only a handful of AZD1222 recipients. Across spike, vaccine-associated CD4 TCRs were found, dominant at 160-218 and 743-854. Recipients of two AZD1222 doses showed rising Spike-specific TCR breadth and depth.

TCRdb keeps only in-frame clones here, not all; method: immunoSEQ multiplex PCR. The table has some 120,000 clones, roughly 88% seen once. The CDR3 covers 13 residues. The germline V gene encodes CDR1 SGHTA and CDR2 FQGTGA. V shed 1 base and J shed 2 bases, with 4 bases lying between them. The gene calls are TRBV7-3 and TRBJ2-3; D gene unclear. The sequencing used peripheral blood, collected on day 0 of MenACWY control vaccination. This clonotype was obtained from an adult in good health. CDR3 amino acids: CASSLISTDTQYF. For the CDR3, the DNA is TGTGCCAGCAGCTTAATTTCCACAGATACGCAGTATTTT.